Presented here are 13 T cell receptor beta chains from one specimen sequenced in a study of cytomegalovirus exposure and HLA in healthy donors. Researchers ran the PCR with 60 Vbeta and 13 Jbeta primers. The data were produced by immunoSEQ multiplex PCR, yet TCRdb's version contains in-frame clones alone and is incomplete. The sample comprises 110,000 or so clones, 67% of which are singletons, and about 8.5% rests with the top ten. Material for sequencing was PBMCs. The origin of the receptors is a young man in good health and CMV-seropositive.

The gene calls are TRBV25-1 and TRBJ1-1; D might be TRBD1 (5 bases). V gave up 3 bases and J gave up 5 bases, with 10 bases separating them. The germline V gene encodes CDR1 MGHDK and CDR2 SYGVNS. The CDR3 is made up of 13 amino acids. CDR3 DNA sequence: TGTGCCAGCAGTGACAGGGTTCTAACTGAAGCTTTCTTT. Its translation is CASSDRVLTEAFF.

This chain links TRBV28 with TRBJ2-7; 11 bases line up with TRBD2. V lost 7 bases to trimming and J lost 7 bases; unmatched junction nucleotides: 24. The CDR3 runs to 19 residues. Germline V gene lookup returns CDR1 MDHEN and CDR2 SYDVKM. The CDR3 nucleotides read TGTGCCAGCACCACGTGGGGGACTAGCGGACAACCGGATACGAGGGAGCAGTACTTC. It is translated as CASTTWGTSGQPDTREQYF.

The chain combines TRBV15 with TRBJ1-3, with D possibly being TRBD1 (5 bases). CDR1 is LNHNV and CDR2 is YYDKDF in the germline V gene (reference sequence). V dropped 5 bases and J dropped 0 bases, with 14 bases sitting between them. The CDR3 consists of 16 residues. The CDR3 DNA follows: TGTGCCACCAGCCTGACCAGGACACTCTCTGGAAACACCATATATTTT. Translated: CATSLTRTLSGNTIYF.

This clone was observed a few times. J is TRBJ2-7 and V is TRBV27; 8 bases line up with TRBD2. This CDR3 spans 15 amino acids. Germline V gene lookup returns CDR1 MNHEY and CDR2 SMNVEV (reference sequence). V was clipped by 2 bases and J by 1 base; unmatched bases: 4. The CDR3 DNA follows: TGTGCCAGCAGTTTAGGGGCGGGGGGATCCTACGAGCAGTACTTC. Its translation is CASSLGAGGSYEQYF.

The genes are TRBV7-9 and TRBJ1-5; D gene ambiguous. Germline-derived CDR1 and CDR2 are SEHNR and FQNEAQ (reference sequence). V lost 5 bases and J 4 bases, leaving 12 bases between the germline ends. The CDR3 has 14 residues. In nucleotides, the CDR3 is TGTGCCAGCAGCCCCCCAGGAGGGAATCAGCCCCAGCATTTT. It encodes CASSPPGGNQPQHF. The full variable domain, rest sourced from reference TRBV7-9 and TRBJ1-5, is DTGVSQNPRHKITKRGQNVTFRCDPISEHNRLYWYRQTLGQGPEFLTYFQNEAQLEKSRLLSDRFSAERPKGSFSTLEIQRTEQGDSAMYLCASSPPGGNQPQHFGDGTRLSIL.

The chain employs TRBV7-2 and TRBJ1-5; TRBD1 agrees at 9 bases. Germline assignment: CDR1 SGHTA and CDR2 FQGNSA. The junction had 10 bases not matched to a gene; V was cut back by 8 bases and J by 5 bases. The CDR3 spans 15 residues. The CDR3 DNA reads as TGTGCCAGCTCCGAAGGGGGGGACAGGGATCAGCCCCAGCATTTT. This encodes CASSEGGDRDQPQHF.

The chain joins TRBV29-1 to TRBJ1-1; TRBD1 might be the D (5 bases). Germline V gene lookup returns CDR1 SQVTM and CDR2 ANQGSEA. V gave up 4 bases and J gave up 3 bases, with 9 bases separating them. This CDR3 is 12 amino acids long. The CDR3, as DNA: TGCAGCGTTGTTAGCAGGGACACTGAAGCTTTCTTT. Translating gives CSVVSRDTEAFF.

V gene TRBV5-1 combines with J gene TRBJ1-2; no clear D. Trimming stripped 1 base from V and 4 bases from J, with 8 bases between. CDR1 and CDR2 (germline): SGHRS, YFSETQ. The length of the CDR3 is 13 residues. The chain's CDR3 is CASSLSPVYGYTF. CDR3 coding DNA: TGCGCCAGCAGCTTGTCCCCAGTCTATGGCTACACCTTC.

V gene TRBV10-2 combines with J gene TRBJ1-5; maybe TRBD1 (5 bases). The CDR3 length is 14 residues. The germline V and J ends were trimmed by 0 bases and 6 bases, with 9 bases remaining between them. CDR1 and CDR2 (germline): WSHSY, SAAADI. The CDR3 here is CASSESGEGQPQHF. The CDR3 DNA is TGCGCCAGCAGTGAGTCAGGGGAGGGTCAGCCCCAGCATTTT.

The chain uses TRBV6-6 and TRBJ2-1, with TRBD2 identical over 14 bases. Germline V gene lookup returns CDR1 MNHNY and CDR2 SVGAGI (reference sequence). CDR3 size: 14 residues. The junction had 6 bases not matched to a gene; V was cut back by 6 bases and J by 11 bases. CDR3 protein: CASRRTSGGPQQFF. DNA of the CDR3: TGTGCCAGCAGAAGGACTAGCGGGGGGCCTCAGCAGTTCTTC.

CDR3 sequence (DNA): TGTGCCAGCAGCTCCCCTGGCAGGGGGCACTATGGCTACACCTTC. Translated, it gives CASSSPGRGHYGYTF. The rearrangement links TRBV5-6 to TRBJ1-2, with 8 bases lining up with TRBD1. Germline assignment: CDR1 SGHDT and CDR2 YYEEEE. Trimming at V came to 3 bases and at J to 3 bases, leaving 7 bases not matched to a gene. CDR3 length: 15 residues.

This clone was picked up one time. The gene calls are TRBV20-1 and TRBJ2-7; possible D gene TRBD2, 6 bases. Germline lookup yields CDR1 DFQATT and CDR2 SNEGSKA (reference sequence). The CDR3 loop spans 11 amino acids. Trimming stripped 6 bases from V and 4 bases from J, with 10 bases between. This chain's CDR3 is CSAPRGYEQYF. The CDR3 DNA sequence: TGCAGTGCCCCCCGGGGGTACGAGCAGTACTTC.

The chain is built from TRBV6-1 and TRBJ2-3; the D gene is possibly TRBD2 (5 bases). The V end lost 6 bases, the J end lost 2 bases, and 12 bases lay between the germline ends. The CDR3 is 14 residues long. Germline CDR1 reads MNHNS; CDR2 reads SASEGT. The DNA for the CDR3 is TGTGCCAGCAGAGAGGGAAGGGACACAGATACGCAGTATTTT. It yields the protein CASREGRDTDTQYF.